The rows below give T cell receptor beta chains drawn from one sample of a study of T cell repertoires in cytomegalovirus infection. TCRdb passed the reads through MiXCR, listing each CDR3 protein once. This sample yields some 280,000 distinct CDR3 sequences, of which around 15% are seen a single time; roughly 9.7% belongs to the top ten. The sequenced sample consisted of PBMCs. The receptor set was obtained from a human donor in good health (CMV status not recorded). Some clones in this sample may be carry-over from other donors' samples. CDR3s include the opening cysteine and the closing phenylalanine or tryptophan.

J | V | CDR3
TRBJ2-7 | TRBV6-2/TRBV6-3 | CASSYPPYRTGATFGEQYF
TRBJ1-2 | TRBV12-3/TRBV12-4 | CASNLGTGEANYGYTF
TRBJ2-7 | TRBV5-5 | CASSDAPDRGHYEQYF
TRBJ2-7 | TRBV29-1 | CSVSQGRGPYEQYF
TRBJ2-7 | TRBV7-6 | CASSLTGTTYEQYF
TRBJ2-7 | TRBV20-1 | CSVRVASGRSGEQYF
TRBJ2-4 | TRBV5-4 | CASSLASTGAKNIQYF
TRBJ2-7 | TRBV7-2 | CASSHDGGVGEQYF
TRBJ1-3 | TRBV6-1 | CASRIDRSGNTIYF
TRBJ1-6 | TRBV15 | CATGSSYNSPLHF
TRBJ2-5 | TRBV7-7 | CASSLGDRPSETQYF
TRBJ1-5 | TRBV7-3 | CASINQGGDRGPKTKNQPQHF
TRBJ1-1 | TRBV5-8 | CASSWGAPSVPEAFF
TRBJ2-1 | TRBV7-2 | CASSSRSFNEQFF
TRBJ2-1 | TRBV15 | CATSHIQDYNEQFF
TRBJ2-7 | TRBV6-5 | CASSYFGAVGEQYF
TRBJ2-3 | TRBV19 | CASSITVSTDTQYF
TRBJ1-2 | TRBV5-4 | CASSLFDRGNYGYTF
TRBJ1-1 | TRBV6-5 | CASRTHTEAFF
TRBJ1-1 | TRBV5-1 | CASSLGERQIMNTEAFF
TRBJ1-5 | TRBV6-2/TRBV6-3 | CASRWDNNQPQHF
TRBJ2-7 | TRBV29-1 | CSVVGFRDRVPYEQYF
TRBJ1-1 | TRBV5-4 | CASSLDIRLEAFF
TRBJ1-2 | TRBV7-9 | CASSLNFIGGGYTF
TRBJ2-2 | TRBV5-8 | CASSEQGLTTGELFF
TRBJ2-1 | TRBV5-4 | CASSSDSYGGNEQFF
TRBJ2-7 | TRBV27 | CASTLRSGPTYEQYF
TRBJ1-5 | TRBV7-2 | CASSSYYSNQPQHF
TRBJ1-5 | TRBV7-2 | CASSLAQQGPNQPQHF
TRBJ2-1 | TRBV7-8 | CASRGDNEQFF
TRBJ2-7 | TRBV15 | CATSRRYEQYF
TRBJ1-2 | TRBV20-1 | CSARTGRDYGYTF
TRBJ2-1 | TRBV7-2 | CASSHGIGGNEQFF
TRBJ2-5 | TRBV28 | CASSLTPETQYF
TRBJ2-3 | TRBV20-1 | CSASSRDSSRTDTQYF
TRBJ1-2 | TRBV28 | CASSSSDRRGEGYTF
TRBJ2-7 | TRBV7-9 | CASSLAVGRAEHEQYF
TRBJ2-1 | TRBV25-1 | CASRRTNEQFF
TRBJ2-1 | TRBV7-2 | CASSRSGSRRNEQFF
TRBJ1-1 | TRBV10-3 | CAISRGEKNTEAFF
TRBJ2-3 | TRBV29-1 | CSGGLAGVAQYF
TRBJ2-7 | TRBV7-6 | CASSSGQLGEQYF
TRBJ1-4 | TRBV10-2 | CASKLAAPTNEKLFF
TRBJ2-7 | TRBV2 | CASRRDSQIWGYF
TRBJ1-2 | TRBV20-1 | CSAHQADRVYYGYTF
TRBJ1-2 | TRBV29-1 | CSVAPGQGMIYGYTF
TRBJ2-7 | TRBV19 | CASSNFLLTGEISYEQYF
TRBJ2-7 | TRBV7-2 | CASSLLSGRAYEQYF
TRBJ2-1 | TRBV7-2 | CASSFMGGNEQFF
TRBJ1-1 | TRBV3-1 | CASSLTSGQAGTEAFF
TRBJ2-5 | TRBV11-2 | CASSVPQETQYF
TRBJ1-2 | TRBV29-1 | CSVDGGVSYGYTF
TRBJ1-2 | TRBV29-1 | CSALQGSIHGYTF
TRBJ2-1 | TRBV7-2 | CASSSDWSSYNEQFF
TRBJ2-2 | TRBV7-2 | CVNSRESGRAYGELFF
TRBJ2-7 | TRBV7-2 | CASSPQIAGWYEQYF
TRBJ2-3 | TRBV5-4 | CAHGGTSDTQYF